Each of the 28 T cell receptor beta chains below was sequenced from the same sample in a study of blood T cell repertoires in COVID-19. Produced via immunoSEQ multiplex PCR; TCRdb's table is partial and in-frame only. Of about 230,000 clones listed, approximately 88% are singletons. The sequencing sample was made of peripheral blood. The origin of the receptors is a man between 40 and 49 years old with acute or convalescent COVID-19.

The chain employs TRBV4-2 and TRBJ2-3, with 14 nucleotides matching TRBD2. After removal of 2 bases from V and 0 bases from J, the junction contained 10 bases not matched to a gene. Germline V gene lookup returns CDR1 LGHNA and CDR2 YNFKEQ. This CDR3 has 20 residues. CDR3 DNA sequence: TGTGCCAGCAGCCAACTAAACATGGGACTAGCGGGAGCCAGCACAGATACGCAGTATTTT. As protein: CASSQLNMGLAGASTDTQYF.

V is TRBV9 and J is TRBJ2-1; weak D call: TRBD1 (5 bases). The CDR3 length is 17 residues. Deletions cut 3 bases from V and 0 bases from J, with 16 bases between. The germline V gene encodes CDR1 SGDLS and CDR2 YYNGEE. The CDR3 nucleotides are TGTGCCAGCAGCGCACGACAGCTTTCTAGCTCCTACAATGAGCAGTTCTTC. Its protein product is CASSARQLSSSYNEQFF.

The V gene is TRBV7-9, the J gene TRBJ2-7; 9 bases match TRBD2. The CDR3 is made up of 16 amino acids. Germline trimming cut 0 bases from V and 4 bases from J; bases unmatched to any gene: 7. Germline V gene lookup returns CDR1 SEHNR and CDR2 FQNEAQ (reference sequence). This CDR3 reads CASSLALVTSGYEQYF. For the CDR3, the DNA is TGTGCCAGCAGCTTAGCGTTAGTGACTAGCGGATACGAGCAGTACTTC.

The gene calls are TRBV6-2 or TRBV6-3 and TRBJ1-2, with 10 bases identical to TRBD1. V trimming: 4 bases; J trimming: 2 bases; junction bases outside the gene matches: 13. This CDR3 is 18 amino acids long. In germline, CDR1 is MNHEY, CDR2 SVGEGT. In nucleotides, the CDR3 is TGTGCCAGCAGTTTCATCGCCGGGACAGGGGAAAAAAACTATGGCTACACCTTC. As protein: CASSFIAGTGEKNYGYTF.

The V and J genes are TRBV6-6 and TRBJ1-1; D is possibly TRBD1 (6 bases). This CDR3 has 14 amino acids. V dropped 6 bases and J dropped 1 base, with 12 bases sitting between them. Germline V gives CDR1 MNHNY, CDR2 SVGAGI (reference sequence). The CDR3 here is CASSLRGTNTEAFF. CDR3 nucleotide sequence: TGTGCCAGCAGCCTCAGGGGCACGAACACTGAAGCTTTCTTT.

The rearrangement links TRBV6-5 to TRBJ2-7; 9 bases are shared with TRBD1. This CDR3 is 14 amino acids long. The V gene end was trimmed by 5 bases and the J gene end by 3 bases; junction bases not matched to a gene: 5. The germline V gene has CDR1 MNHEY and CDR2 SVGAGI. The CDR3 is CASSPRDRDYEQYF. The CDR3 nucleotides are TGTGCCAGCAGTCCCAGGGACAGGGACTACGAGCAGTACTTC.

The V and J genes are TRBV12-5 and TRBJ1-2; the match to TRBD1 covers 8 bases. The CDR3 consists of 16 residues. Trimming took 4 bases from V and 4 from J; bases not matched to a gene: 11. Germline V lookup: CDR1 LGHNT, CDR2 FRNRAP. Here the CDR3 DNA reads TGTGCTAGTGGTTCTCGGACAGGGATAGGGTTCTATGGCTACACCTTC. Protein: CASGSRTGIGFYGYTF.

The chain combines TRBV14 with TRBJ1-1; 9 nucleotides match TRBD1. The V segment lost 3 bases and the J segment 4 bases; nucleotides outside the gene matches: 3. CDR3 length: 14 amino acids. Per germline, CDR1 SGHDN and CDR2 FVKESK. The CDR3 DNA follows: TGTGCCAGCAGCCAGACAGGGGGGATCACTGAAGCTTTCTTT. The encoded protein is CASSQTGGITEAFF.

The chain joins TRBV5-8 to TRBJ2-1; 8 bases agree with TRBD2. The germline CDR1 and CDR2 sequences are SGHTS and YDEGEE. This CDR3 comprises 13 residues. V lost 5 bases, J lost 6 bases, and 4 bases stayed unmatched. The CDR3: CASRLAGINEQFF. The CDR3 region has the DNA TGTGCCAGCAGGTTAGCGGGGATCAATGAGCAGTTCTTC. Based on the CDR3 plus reference TRBV5-8 and TRBJ2-1, the full variable domain is EAGVTQSPTHLIKTRGQQATLRCSPISGHTSVYWYQQALGLGLQFLLWYDEGEERNRGNFPPRFSGRQFPNYSSELNVNALELEDSALYLCASRLAGINEQFFGPGTRLTVL.

The chain employs TRBV10-3 and TRBJ2-1, with D tentatively TRBD2 (5 bases). The CDR3 covers 14 residues. CDR1 and CDR2 (germline): ENHRY, SYGVKD. Trimming cost V 6 bases and J 0 bases, with 9 bases left between them. In DNA, the CDR3 is TGTGCCATCAGCTCGCGGGCCTCCTACAATGAGCAGTTCTTC. The encoded protein is CAISSRASYNEQFF.

The J gene is TRBJ2-5, the V gene TRBV6-2 or TRBV6-3; 10 bases fit TRBD2. CDR3 length: 17 amino acids. V dropped 1 base and J dropped 2; count of bases not matched to a gene: 7. Germline V gives CDR1 MNHEY, CDR2 SVGEGT. This CDR3 is CASSYWLGTSDQETQYF. In DNA form, the CDR3 reads TGTGCCAGCAGTTACTGGTTGGGGACTAGCGATCAAGAGACCCAGTACTTC.

The V and J genes are TRBV4-1 and TRBJ1-2; D unresolved. Germline V gene lookup returns CDR1 MGHRA and CDR2 YSYEKL. Trimming shortened V by 2 bases and J by 4 bases, and 11 bases separated the two germline ends. This CDR3 region has 14 residues. The CDR3 sequence: CASSQKTEVYGYTF. In nucleotides, the CDR3 is TGCGCCAGCAGCCAAAAGACGGAGGTCTATGGCTACACCTTC.

The chain uses TRBV15 and TRBJ2-5, with 14 bases aligning to TRBD2. The CDR3 length is 19 residues. Germline-derived CDR1 and CDR2 are LNHNV and YYDKDF (reference sequence). V gave up 2 bases and J gave up 6 bases; unmatched junction bases: 14. CDR3 sequence: CATSRLHQGLAGVGKTQYF. The CDR3 bases are TGTGCCACCAGCAGACTACACCAGGGACTAGCGGGAGTTGGGAAGACCCAGTACTTC.

The V and J genes are TRBV28 and TRBJ1-3; maybe TRBD1 (5 bases). Germline V gene data show CDR1 as MDHEN and CDR2 as SYDVKM. CDR3 length equals 14 residues. Trimming removed 11 bases from V and 1 base from J, with 15 bases in between. The CDR3 coding sequence is TGTGCCTCGGGGGGTATACGGTCTGGAAACACCATATATTTT. Protein sequence: CASGGIRSGNTIYF.

V usage is TRBV24-1 and J usage is TRBJ1-2; no clear D. The CDR3 totals 13 residues. V was cut by 0 bases and J by 4 bases, with 5 bases left in between. In germline, CDR1 is KGHDR, CDR2 SFDVKD. Written as DNA, the CDR3 is TGTGCCACCAGTGATTTGGGCAGCTATGGCTACACCTTC. This gives the protein CATSDLGSYGYTF.

V gene TRBV7-2 combines with J gene TRBJ1-2; D call uncertain. This CDR3 region has 14 residues. Trimming took 3 bases from V and 8 from J, leaving 16 bases between them. Germline CDR1 is SGHTA and CDR2 is FQGNSA. This CDR3 is CASSFLLGSYGYTF. In nucleotides, the CDR3 is TGTGCCAGCAGCTTCTTACTGGGGAGTTACGGCTACACCTTC.

The rearrangement uses TRBV29-1 and TRBJ1-1; 7 bases match TRBD1. Germline trimming cut 3 bases from V and 4 bases from J; bases unmatched to any gene: 8. The CDR3 consists of 14 residues. CDR1 SQVTM and CDR2 ANQGSEA come from the germline V gene. The CDR3 DNA reads TGCAGCGTTGAGAATTCACCAGGGGGCACTGAAGCTTTCTTT. This gives the protein CSVENSPGGTEAFF.

The chain is built from TRBV7-2 and TRBJ2-7; 7 bases match TRBD1. Germline V gene data show CDR1 as SGHTA and CDR2 as FQGNSA. V lost 5 bases to trimming and J lost 1 base; unmatched junction nucleotides: 8. This CDR3 has 15 amino acids. CDR3 bases: TGTGCCAGCAGCCTTCCTCCGGGACAGTCCTACGAGCAGTACTTC. This encodes CASSLPPGQSYEQYF.

This clone has only one observation. The CDR3 loop reads CASSDYPEGFTEAFF. The DNA of the CDR3 is TGTGCCAGCAGCGACTACCCGGAGGGGTTCACTGAAGCTTTCTTT. The rearrangement uses TRBV5-5 and TRBJ1-1; D possibly corresponds to TRBD1 (5 bases). Trimming stripped 4 bases from V and 4 bases from J, with 17 bases between. This CDR3 has 15 amino acids. Germline V gene lookup returns CDR1 SGHKS and CDR2 YYEKEE (reference sequence).

The chain has TRBV7-9 and TRBJ1-1; no reliable D call. The length of the CDR3 is 15 residues. The V gene lost 3 bases and the J gene lost 0 bases, with 11 bases spanning the gap. Germline V gene sequence: CDR1 SEHNR, CDR2 FQNEAQ (reference sequence). This CDR3 reads CASSLSTVMNTEAFF. The CDR3 DNA follows: TGTGCCAGCAGCTTGAGCACGGTGATGAACACTGAAGCTTTCTTT. The whole variable domain, filled in from reference TRBV7-9 and TRBJ1-1, reads DTGVSQNPRHKITKRGQNVTFRCDPISEHNRLYWYRQTLGQGPEFLTYFQNEAQLEKSRLLSDRFSAERPKGSFSTLEIQRTEQGDSAMYLCASSLSTVMNTEAFFGQGTRLTVV.

The V call is TRBV14, the J call TRBJ2-1; 12 bases fit TRBD2. Germline V lookup: CDR1 SGHDN, CDR2 FVKESK. V lost 5 bases to trimming and J lost 4 bases; unmatched junction nucleotides: 3. The CDR3 loop spans 15 amino acids. CDR3 residues: CASSLLAGGYNEQFF. The CDR3 DNA is TGTGCCAGCAGCTTACTAGCGGGAGGATACAATGAGCAGTTCTTC.

The genes are TRBV6-1 and TRBJ1-2; TRBD1 might be the D (6 bases). Germline-derived CDR1 and CDR2 are MNHNS and SASEGT. Trimming pared 3 bases from V and 8 bases from J, leaving 16 bases between. The CDR3 spans 14 residues. The CDR3 DNA follows: TGTGCCAGCAGTGAGAACTCAGGGGTCTGGGGCTACACCTTC. Encoded protein: CASSENSGVWGYTF.

This sequence joins TRBV19 and TRBJ2-5; D not resolved. The V gene's germline CDR1 is LNHDA and CDR2 SQIVND (reference sequence). This CDR3 is 11 amino acids long. Trimming took 4 bases from V and 5 from J, leaving 5 bases between them. The CDR3 sequence: CASSSAETQYF. The CDR3 nucleotides are TGTGCCAGTAGTAGTGCGGAGACCCAGTACTTC.

The V gene is TRBV25-1, the J gene TRBJ2-7; the D gene is possibly TRBD1 (7 bases). V lost 4 bases to trimming and J lost 1 base, with 11 bases between them. From germline, CDR1 is MGHDK and CDR2 SYGVNS. The CDR3 sequence is 14 residues long. CDR3: CASSGQGGSYEQYF. The CDR3 nucleotides read TGTGCCAGCAGTGGCCAGGGGGGTTCCTACGAGCAGTACTTC.

V gene TRBV11-2 combines with J gene TRBJ2-1; D is perhaps TRBD2 (5 bases). Trimming took off 1 base at V and 10 bases at J, with 14 bases between the two ends. There are 14 residues in the CDR3. Germline V gene lookup returns CDR1 SGHAT and CDR2 FQNNGV. The CDR3 spells CASSLVATSGEQFF. In DNA form, the CDR3 reads TGTGCCAGCAGCTTAGTAGCCACTTCGGGGGAGCAGTTCTTC.

The chain combines TRBV6-5 with TRBJ2-7; perhaps TRBD2 as D (5 bases). With 5 bases removed from V and 5 bases from J, the gap between germline ends came to 10 bases. CDR3 length equals 12 residues. Germline loops: CDR1 MNHEY, CDR2 SVGAGI. CDR3 DNA: TGTGCCAGCAGTAGAGGGCGAGACGAGCAGTACTTC. It is translated as CASSRGRDEQYF.

The chain carries TRBV30 and TRBJ2-2, with 9 bases that match TRBD2. In germline, CDR1 is GTSNPN, CDR2 SVGIG (reference sequence). This CDR3 is built from 14 residues. V shed 6 bases, J shed 5 bases, and the junction held 7 bases outside the gene matches. CDR3 DNA: TGTGCCTGCAATAGCGGGAGAAAGACCGGGGAGCTGTTTTTT. Residues: CACNSGRKTGELFF.

This clone was observed a few times. V usage is TRBV7-3 and J usage is TRBJ2-2; TRBD2 matches at 7 bases. The CDR3 is 14 residues long. Germline V gene lookup returns CDR1 SGHTA and CDR2 FQGTGA. V was pared by 1 base and J by 8 bases, with 4 bases of the junction left unmatched. Here the CDR3 DNA reads TGTGCCAGCAGCTTAAATGCGGGAGCGGGGGAGCTGTTTTTT. Its protein product is CASSLNAGAGELFF.